This passage covers 14 T cell receptor beta chains from one sample sequenced in a study of cytomegalovirus exposure and HLA in healthy donors (dated by TCRdb to the late 2010s). Libraries were made using the immunoSEQ multiplex PCR assay. A mixture of 60 forward primers for TCR Vbeta segments and 13 reverse primers for TCR Jbeta segments was used in the multiplex PCR. The source is immuneACCESS, and TCRdb retained only in-frame sequences with V and J called. Part of the clones is not carried over; for the studies checked, unresolved V genes explain less than half of this, and the remainder is unexplained. In all, the sample holds about 130,000 clones, and nearly 80% of those were seen once. Jointly, the top ten make up about 2.2% of the sample. Sequencing was carried out using PBMCs. Receptors were obtained from a man aged 25-40 years in good health and CMV-seronegative.

The V gene is TRBV19, the J gene TRBJ2-7; 7 nucleotides align to TRBD2. The V gene's germline CDR1 is LNHDA and CDR2 SQIVND (reference sequence). The CDR3 extends over 14 amino acids. Trimming at V came to 3 bases and at J to 3 bases, leaving 5 bases not matched to a gene. CDR3 in amino acids: CASSIGRLGYEQYF. The CDR3 nucleotides are TGTGCCAGTAGTATCGGGAGGCTCGGCTACGAGCAGTACTTC.

The chain has TRBV28 and TRBJ1-5; TRBD1 agrees at 7 bases. Trimming took 8 bases from V and 4 from J; bases not matched to a gene: 8. The length of the CDR3 is 14 residues. Germline CDR1 and CDR2: MDHEN and SYDVKM. CDR3 sequence: CASRSGTVNQPQHF. The CDR3 region has the DNA TGTGCCAGCCGATCCGGGACAGTAAATCAGCCCCAGCATTTT.

The genes are TRBV28 and TRBJ1-4; TRBD1 is a possible D gene (5 bases). The CDR3 covers 14 residues. The ends were cut back, 4 bases at V and 7 bases at J, with 13 bases in the middle. Germline V gene sequence: CDR1 MDHEN, CDR2 SYDVKM. CDR3 in amino acids: CASSWGTGIEKLFF. The CDR3 DNA is TGTGCCAGCAGTTGGGGGACTGGAATTGAAAAACTGTTTTTT.

The chain couples TRBV6-6 to TRBJ2-1, with 7 bases aligning to TRBD2. The germline gives CDR1 MNHNY, CDR2 SVGAGI (reference sequence). The CDR3 has 14 amino acids. With V trimmed by 4 bases and J by 9 bases, 9 bases remained unmatched. This CDR3 reads CASSFGGTGGEQFF. CDR3 in DNA: TGTGCCAGCAGTTTTGGGGGAACGGGGGGTGAGCAGTTCTTC.

The chain recombines TRBV28 with TRBJ1-2; no definite D call. The CDR3 covers 15 residues. Trimming took 4 bases from V and 3 from J, leaving 15 bases between them. Germline CDR1 reads MDHEN; CDR2 reads SYDVKM. The CDR3 region is CASSSPQRAYYGYTF. The CDR3 DNA follows: TGTGCCAGCAGTTCGCCCCAGCGAGCCTACTATGGCTACACCTTC.

This clone was counted between two and nine times. The CDR3: CASSFGLAGGHEQFF. The CDR3 bases are TGTGCCAGCAGCTTTGGACTAGCGGGAGGACATGAGCAGTTCTTC. The rearrangement links TRBV5-4 to TRBJ2-1, with 14 bases fitting TRBD2. CDR1 SGHNT and CDR2 YYREEE come from the germline V gene (reference sequence). J lost 8 bases, V lost 2 bases, and 3 bases had no gene match. The CDR3 runs to 15 residues.

The J gene is TRBJ1-1, the V gene TRBV7-2; no clear D gene. This CDR3 region has 14 residues. Germline V CDR1 and CDR2: SGHTA, FQGNSA. The germline V and J ends were trimmed by 1 base and 2 bases, with 8 bases remaining between them. CDR3 sequence: CASSLGPINTEAFF. DNA for the CDR3: TGTGCCAGCAGCTTAGGGCCGATTAACACTGAAGCTTTCTTT.

This clone was seen once. V is TRBV11-3 and J is TRBJ2-1; D is uncertain. CDR3 size: 12 residues. From germline, CDR1 is SGHNT and CDR2 YENEEA. Deletions cut 3 bases from V and 7 bases from J, with 7 bases between. CDR3: CASSLIANEQFF. CDR3 bases: TGTGCCAGCAGCTTGATAGCTAATGAGCAGTTCTTC.

This clone was counted once. The J gene is TRBJ2-5, the V gene TRBV7-8, with 7 bases matching TRBD2. CDR3 length: 16 residues. J gave up 1 base and V 6 bases, and 11 bases lay outside the gene matches. Germline V gene sequence: CDR1 SGHVS, CDR2 FQNEAQ. The CDR3 nucleotides are TGTGCCAGCAGAAAAGGGAGGGTTGGGGGCCAAGAGACCCAGTACTTC. Protein: CASRKGRVGGQETQYF.

The chain carries TRBV5-1 and TRBJ2-1, with TRBD2 matching 9 bases. V shed 4 bases and J 7 bases; nucleotides not matched to a gene: 9. The length of the CDR3 is 15 residues. Germline assignment: CDR1 SGHRS and CDR2 YFSETQ. The CDR3 loop is CASSTASGIFNEQFF. CDR3 sequence (DNA): TGCGCCAGCAGCACCGCTAGCGGGATTTTTAATGAGCAGTTCTTC. Full variable domain (missing parts from reference TRBV5-1 and TRBJ2-1): KAGVTQTPRYLIKTRGQQVTLSCSPISGHRSVSWYQQTPGQGLQFLFEYFSETQRNKGNFPGRFSGRQFSNSRSEMNVSTLELGDSALYLCASSTASGIFNEQFFGPGTRLTVL.

The chain recombines TRBV7-8 with TRBJ1-5, with D unclear. V lost 3 bases, J lost 0 bases, and 12 bases lay in between. The CDR3 loop spans 16 amino acids. The V gene's germline CDR1 is SGHVS and CDR2 FQNEAQ. The CDR3 spells CASSLLGVYSNQPQHF. CDR3 in DNA: TGTGCCAGCAGCTTGTTAGGAGTTTATAGCAATCAGCCCCAGCATTTT.

The genes are TRBV4-1 and TRBJ2-1, with TRBD2 matching over 9 bases. CDR3 length equals 16 residues. V trimming: 4 bases; J trimming: 8 bases; junction bases outside the gene matches: 12. CDR1 is MGHRA and CDR2 is YSYEKL in the germline V gene. In DNA, the CDR3 is TGCGCCAGCAGCCGGAGCTACAGCGGGAGGATCCATGAGCAGTTCTTC. Translating it yields CASSRSYSGRIHEQFF.

This chain joins TRBV2 and TRBJ2-7; the match to TRBD2 covers 9 bases. This CDR3 is built from 14 residues. CDR1 is SNHLY, CDR2 FYNNEI, per germline. The V segment lost 9 bases and the J segment 4 bases; nucleotides outside the gene matches: 10. The CDR3 nucleotides are TGTGCCAGTGTGAGCGGGAGGAACCCGTACGAGCAGTACTTC. Amino acids: CASVSGRNPYEQYF.

This clone has just a few counts. V is TRBV7-9 and J is TRBJ2-1; 7 bases fit TRBD2. The germline gives CDR1 SEHNR, CDR2 FQNEAQ (reference sequence). V lost 3 bases, J lost 0 bases, and 11 bases stayed unmatched. This CDR3 is built from 18 residues. The CDR3 sequence is CASSFPRRGGSSYNEQFF. The CDR3 DNA is TGTGCCAGCAGCTTCCCCCGCCGCGGCGGGAGCTCCTACAATGAGCAGTTCTTC.